A single sample gave rise to the 3 T cell receptor beta chains below, sequenced in a study of T cells in Graves' hyperthyroidism and ophthalmopathy. What was amplified from RNA transcripts were TCR beta CDR3 regions. The study used the HTBI primer set for a first-round RT-PCR of the TCR CDR3. TCRdb ran MiXCR on the multiplex PCR reads and lists one entry per CDR3 protein. The sample includes some 600,000 distinct CDR3 sequences, around 13% of them seen just once. Sequenced sample: blood. The receptors shown here come from a woman younger than 45 with Graves' hyperthyroidism that later progressed to Graves' ophthalmopathy.

The rearrangement joins TRBV29-1 to TRBJ1-1; 11 positions match TRBD1. Trimming at V came to 7 bases and at J to 0 bases, leaving 4 bases not matched to a gene. This CDR3 comprises 14 residues. The V gene's germline CDR1 is SQVTM and CDR2 ANQGSEA. The CDR3 loop reads CSGGQGGMNTEAFF. In DNA, the CDR3 is TGCAGCGGGGGACAGGGGGGAATGAACACTGAAGCTTTCTTT. Together with reference TRBV29-1 and TRBJ1-1, the CDR3 gives the full variable domain: SAVISQKPSRDICQRGTSLTIQCQVDSQVTMMFWYRQQPGQSLTLIATANQGSEATYESGFVIDKFPISRPNLTFSTLTVSNMSPEDSSIYLCSGGQGGMNTEAFFGQGTRLTVV.

This clonotype has more than one count but fewer than ten. The chain combines TRBV14 with TRBJ1-3; D remains ambiguous. This CDR3 contains 15 residues. The germline V and J ends were trimmed by 2 bases and 0 bases, with 8 bases remaining between them. Looked up from germline, CDR1 is SGHDN and CDR2 is FVKESK. For the CDR3, the DNA is TGTGCCAGCAGCCAATCCCAGGCCTCTGGAAACACCATATATTTT. Amino acid sequence: CASSQSQASGNTIYF.

In this sample, this clonotype turned up many times. The chain couples TRBV19 to TRBJ2-2; D remains ambiguous. CDR1 is LNHDA, CDR2 SQIVND, per germline (reference sequence). The CDR3 has 13 amino acids. Deletions cut 7 bases from V and 0 bases from J, with 6 bases between. CDR3 bases: TGTGCCAGTACCACCGCGAACACCGGGGAGCTGTTTTTT. Its translation is CASTTANTGELFF.